One T cell receptor (beta chain) is described in this entry. The sample is drawn from a study of control samples from healthy donors and cancer patients. CDR3 length: 15 residues. The V gene's germline CDR1 is SGDLS and CDR2 YYNGEE. Losses at the gene ends were 4 bases for V and 3 bases for J; bases not matched to a gene: 5. Sequencing was performed with immunoSEQ multiplex PCR; in TCRdb, only in-frame clones are kept and a portion is missing. The table records about 160,000 clones, 95% to 96% of them present only once. Specimen: blood. The chain recombines TRBV9 with TRBJ2-7, with 12 bases lining up with TRBD1. This receptor was identified in a woman aged 25 to 45 in good health. The CDR3 reads CASSLGTGGNYEQYF. The CDR3 nucleotides read TGTGCCAGCAGCCTGGGGACAGGGGGCAACTACGAGCAGTACTTC.